The T cell receptor (beta chain) under discussion was sequenced for a study of beta chain features in type 1 diabetes. This clone was seen only a few times. TCRB transcripts that were expressed got sequenced, as all of the isolated RNA had been reverse transcribed. Measured with immunoSEQ multiplex PCR; TCRdb has only the in-frame clones, and not every one. The top ten clones hold 3% to 4% of a sample with about 240,000 clones, roughly 30% of them seen once. This CDR3 has 11 amino acids. CDR1 and CDR2 (germline): SGHRS, YFSETQ. Trimming stripped 4 bases from V and 5 bases from J, with 4 bases between.

This sequence originates from a man younger than 45 in good health. The specimen was central memory CD4+ T cells from blood. V gene TRBV5-1 combines with J gene TRBJ2-1; no firm D call. The CDR3 nucleotides are TGCGCCAGCAGCCCAGACAATGAGCAGTTCTTC. Translating gives CASSPDNEQFF.